This TCR beta chain was identified in a study of blood T cell repertoires in COVID-19 (dated by TCRdb to 2018 to 2020). A note on the overall study: Samples from collaborators originated in the United States, Italy and Spain and spanned both the acute and convalescent phases of COVID-19. The prospective study material was composed of cDNA or gDNA derived from T cells, B-cell-depleted T cells, or PBMCs. The dataset comprised deeply sampled blood TCRbeta repertoires from subjects exposed to, actively infected with, or recovered from COVID-19. The repertoires were released in a freely available public database meant as a resource for research on the immune response to SARS-CoV-2. The samples were drawn from the first 160 participants of the ongoing ImmuneRACE study and from 950 to 1,500 subjects provided by 6 global collaborators. A de-identified subject ID, COVID-19 status, age in years and sex were almost always included in the sample metadata. Where available, HLA class I and class II types were taken from metadata supplied by the sample provider and were not determined by assay-based typing. What the authors observed across the whole study: The amount of clinical and demographic metadata varied by source and participant and was provided uncurated.

A note on this clone: Its antigen is currently not known. Base qualities are not at hand, and no much larger clone is one base apart.

At one collaborating source in Seattle, patients were enrolled during active infection and were followed longitudinally through the course of disease. Each collaborating institution followed its own protocols to collect whole blood in K2EDTA tubes. For TCRbeta analysis, collaborators shipped samples as frozen whole blood, isolated PBMCs, or DNA extracted from either of those sample types. TCRbeta CDR3 regions were amplified from genomic DNA by means of the immunoSEQ Assay, a bias-controlled multiplex PCR. The authors' pipeline ran thus. Within the assay, amplification of reference gene primers was used to estimate how many nucleated cells each sample contained. Sequence reads were collapsed and filtered to measure the absolute abundance of every unique TCRbeta CDR3 rearrangement. For each sample, productive Simpson clonality was calculated by taking the square root of Simpson's diversity index across productive rearrangements. The clones in this table, taken by TCRdb from immuneACCESS, are in-frame only. Not every clone is retained; where verified, under half of the shortfall comes from an unresolved V gene, and the cause of the rest is unknown. Clonal size and the V and J genes are those of that table, whereas D and trimming came from the DNA. The sample table shows around 300,000 clones, and almost 90% are seen once. The ten largest clones take up 1% of the sample.

Spanning cysteine to phenylalanine, the CDR3 consists of 20 amino acids. The CDR3 DNA has 60 bases and is translated from base 1. Looking up the germline V gene yields CDR1 MDHEN and CDR2 SYDVKM. Trimming at the junction amounts to 4 bases on V and 0 bases on J, and the germline ends lie 24 bases apart. The TCR originated in a woman aged 40 to 50 with COVID-19, enrolled during active disease. Sequenced sample: peripheral blood. The chain is made from TRBV28 and TRBJ1-4; a tentative D call is TRBD1 (6 bases match). The CDR3 here reads CASSSPLRGRRGATNEKLFF. The bases are TGTGCCAGCAGTTCCCCTCTTAGGGGCCGCAGGGGAGCAACTAATGAAAAACTGTTTTTT.